Each of the 13 T cell receptor beta chains below was sequenced from the same sample in a study of shared clonotypes between healthy human individuals. The protocol was immunoSEQ multiplex PCR, while the TCRdb copy is restricted to in-frame clones and leaves out a portion. Of some 580,000 clones in the sample, roughly 98% are singletons; the top ten hold approximately 0.33%. Naive CD8 cells lacked CD45RO, underwent positive selection for CCR7 and left out terminally differentiated effector memory CD45RA+ cells. Sequencing was performed on naive CD8+ T cells sorted from blood. The receptors come from a man younger than 45 in good health.

V usage is TRBV29-1 and J usage is TRBJ1-1, with D unclear. The CDR3 extends over 12 amino acids. V was cut by 4 bases and J by 1 base, with 7 bases left in between. The germline V gene has CDR1 SQVTM and CDR2 ANQGSEA. The CDR3 spells CSVVEGNTEAFF. In nucleotides, the CDR3 is TGCAGCGTTGTTGAAGGGAACACTGAAGCTTTCTTT.

J is TRBJ2-7 and V is TRBV7-2; TRBD1 agrees at 9 bases. Per germline, CDR1 SGHTA and CDR2 FQGNSA. The CDR3 is made up of 13 amino acids. The trim removed 5 bases at V and 6 bases at J, leaving 5 bases unmatched. CDR3 residues: CASSGDRVAEQYF. In nucleotides, the CDR3 is TGTGCCAGCAGCGGGGACAGGGTGGCCGAGCAGTACTTC.

This chain joins TRBV29-1 and TRBJ2-7; tentative D call: TRBD2 (5 bases). Germline V CDR1 and CDR2: SQVTM, ANQGSEA. The CDR3 length is 13 residues. V was shortened by 5 bases and J by 2 bases, with 13 bases between the two germline ends. The CDR3 DNA reads TGCAGCGTTACCCCAGCTAGCACCTACGAGCAGTACTTC. It is translated as CSVTPASTYEQYF.

The chain employs TRBV27 and TRBJ2-3; 8 nucleotides line up with TRBD2. The V gene end was trimmed by 4 bases and the J gene end by 1 base; junction bases not matched to a gene: 10. Germline CDR1 reads MNHEY; CDR2 reads SMNVEV (reference sequence). CDR3 length: 17 residues. The CDR3 region has the DNA TGTGCCAGCAGTTCCCCCGCCTCCGGGAGGGGCACAGATACGCAGTATTTT. Translation: CASSSPASGRGTDTQYF.

The genes are TRBV27 and TRBJ2-1; 12 bases are a match to TRBD2. The CDR3 has 16 amino acids. The germline V gene has CDR1 MNHEY and CDR2 SMNVEV (reference sequence). V lost 3 bases and J lost 9; bases outside the gene matches: 9. CDR3 sequence: CASSLRRLAGDSEQFF. The CDR3, as DNA: TGTGCCAGCAGTTTGAGACGACTAGCGGGAGACAGTGAGCAGTTCTTC.

A note on this clone: This CDR3 is also generated by other DNA sequences in the sample. CDR3 sequence: CSVGRDYEQYF. CDR3 DNA sequence: TGCAGCGTAGGGCGCGACTACGAGCAGTACTTC. The rearrangement links TRBV29-1 to TRBJ2-7; D is undetermined. Looked up from germline, CDR1 is SQVTM and CDR2 is ANQGSEA. With 6 bases removed from V and 3 bases from J, the gap between germline ends came to 9 bases. The CDR3 has 11 amino acids.

The chain has TRBV7-9 and TRBJ2-2, with D perhaps matching TRBD2 (5 bases). V lost 5 bases, J lost 6 bases, and 16 bases lay in between. The CDR3 consists of 15 residues. The germline gives CDR1 SEHNR, CDR2 FQNEAQ (reference sequence). The CDR3 spells CASSPSEGVAGELFF. CDR3 coding DNA: TGTGCCAGCAGCCCTTCTGAGGGAGTGGCCGGGGAGCTGTTTTTT.

V gene TRBV25-1 combines with J gene TRBJ2-4, with TRBD1 matching 7 bases. J was trimmed by 4 bases and V by 1 base; bases with no gene match: 4. Germline V gene lookup returns CDR1 MGHDK and CDR2 SYGVNS. This CDR3 is 15 amino acids long. This chain's CDR3 is CASSELRDSKNIQYF. CDR3 DNA: TGTGCCAGCAGTGAATTGAGGGACAGTAAAAACATTCAGTACTTC.

The chain has TRBV28 and TRBJ2-7; D unclear. The CDR3 has 14 residues. V was clipped by 7 bases and J by 0 bases, with 13 bases between them. Germline V CDR1 and CDR2: MDHEN, SYDVKM. CDR3 in amino acids: CASTSAAISYEQYF. Written as DNA, the CDR3 is TGTGCCAGCACATCGGCAGCAATCTCCTACGAGCAGTACTTC.

This chain links TRBV5-1 with TRBJ2-3; 9 positions match TRBD1. V dropped 3 bases and J dropped 5; count of bases not matched to a gene: 4. Germline CDR1 is SGHRS and CDR2 is YFSETQ. There are 14 residues in the CDR3. CDR3 DNA: TGCGCCAGCAGCTCGGGACAGGGCGTAGATACGCAGTATTTT. Its protein is CASSSGQGVDTQYF.

The chain uses TRBV7-9 and TRBJ1-1, with unresolved D. V was shortened by 1 base and J by 10 bases, with 13 bases between the two germline ends. Germline V CDR1 and CDR2: SEHNR, FQNEAQ (reference sequence). The CDR3 extends over 13 amino acids. The CDR3 nucleotides read TGTGCCAGCAGCTTAGAAAACGTAGATCCAGCTTTCTTT. Protein product: CASSLENVDPAFF.

The chain is built from TRBV27 and TRBJ2-7, with TRBD1 matching over 7 bases. Germline CDR1 is MNHEY and CDR2 is SMNVEV (reference sequence). There are 14 residues in the CDR3. J was trimmed by 4 bases and V by 3 bases; bases with no gene match: 6. The CDR3 nucleotides read TGTGCCAGCAGTTTCTACAGGGGAGATTACGAGCAGTACTTC. It translates to CASSFYRGDYEQYF.

The chain carries TRBV11-2 and TRBJ2-3; 9 bases are shared with TRBD2. The length of the CDR3 is 18 residues. Germline V gene data show CDR1 as SGHAT and CDR2 as FQNNGV. Unmatched junction bases numbered 7, after V lost 0 bases and J lost 0 bases. CDR3 region: CASSLDVLAGNSTDTQYF. The CDR3 DNA sequence: TGTGCCAGCAGCTTAGATGTGCTAGCGGGGAATAGCACAGATACGCAGTATTTT.